This TCR beta chain was found in a study of T cell changes during pregnancy in multiple sclerosis. The CDR3 is made up of 18 amino acids. The germline CDR1 and CDR2 sequences are SGHRS and YFSETQ. V lost 0 bases to trimming and J lost 8 bases; unmatched junction nucleotides: 15. Using immunoSEQ multiplex PCR, the repertoire was profiled, and TCRdb retains in-frame clones only, with some absent. The sample includes 85,000 to 100,000 clones, 85% to 95% of them seen just once. This chain uses TRBV5-1 with TRBJ2-3; TRBD2 matches 10 bases. The TCR sequence derives from a female donor with multiple sclerosis, enrolled in a pregnancy study. Sequenced material: peripheral blood, taken in the first trimester of pregnancy. The CDR3 DNA follows: TGCGCCAGCAGCTTGGTCGGGTCCACTACTAGCGGGATTATTACGCAGTATTTT. This translates into CASSLVGSTTSGIITQYF.